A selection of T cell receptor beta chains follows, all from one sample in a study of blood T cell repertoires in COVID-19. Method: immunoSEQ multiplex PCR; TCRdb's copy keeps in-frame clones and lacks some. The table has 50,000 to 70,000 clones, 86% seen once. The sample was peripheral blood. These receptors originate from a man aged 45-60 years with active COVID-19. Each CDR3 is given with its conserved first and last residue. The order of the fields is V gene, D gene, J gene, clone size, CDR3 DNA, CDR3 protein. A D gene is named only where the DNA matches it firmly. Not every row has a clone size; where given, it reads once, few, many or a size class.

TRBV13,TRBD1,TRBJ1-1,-,TGTGCCAGCCGTAGGGGGGACAGGGCGGGTGAAGCTTTCTTT,CASRRGDRAGEAFF
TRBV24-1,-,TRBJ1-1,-,TGTGCCACCAGTGCTCAGGGGAGCACTGAAGCTTTCTTT,CATSAQGSTEAFF
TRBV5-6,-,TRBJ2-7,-,TGTGCCAGCAGCCGCCTAAGGACCCACGGGGACTACGAGCAGTACTTC,CASSRLRTHGDYEQYF
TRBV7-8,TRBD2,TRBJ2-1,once,TGTGCCAGCAGCTTAGAAGCGGGGGGATACAATGAGCAGTTCTTC,CASSLEAGGYNEQFF
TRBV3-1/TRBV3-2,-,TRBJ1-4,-,TGTGCCAGCAGCCAAGAGGGGTTAGGGTCCGGCGGGGGGAAACTGTTTTTT,CASSQEGLGSGGGKLFF
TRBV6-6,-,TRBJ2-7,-,TGTGCCAGCAGTTACCGCTACGAGCAGTACTTC,CASSYRYEQYF
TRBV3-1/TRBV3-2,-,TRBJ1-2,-,TGTGCCAGCAGCCCCAGCGGCTATGGCTACACCTTC,CASSPSGYGYTF
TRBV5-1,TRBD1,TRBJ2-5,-,TGCGCCAGCAGCATGGGACAGGGTGAAGAGACCCAGTACTTC,CASSMGQGEETQYF
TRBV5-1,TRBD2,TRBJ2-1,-,TGCGCCAGCAGCCCCCTCGCGGGAGAAACCGGTGAGCAGTTCTTC,CASSPLAGETGEQFF
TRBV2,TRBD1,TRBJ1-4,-,TGTGCCAGCAGGGCAGGGGGCACTAATGAAAAACTGTTTTTT,CASRAGGTNEKLFF
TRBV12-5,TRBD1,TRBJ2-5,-,TGTGCTAGTGCTTTAGGGGGCAGGGCGACCCAAGAGACCCAGTACTTC,CASALGGRATQETQYF
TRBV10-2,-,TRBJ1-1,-,TGCGCCAGCAGTGAGAGGGCAGGGACTGAAGCTTTCTTT,CASSERAGTEAFF
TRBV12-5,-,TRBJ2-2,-,TGTGCTAGTGGTCCCACCAGGGGGGTGCCCGGCGGGGAGCTGTTTTTT,CASGPTRGVPGGELFF
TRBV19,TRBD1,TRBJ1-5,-,TGTGCCGCCCGGGACAGGAATCAGCCCCAGCATTTT,CAARDRNQPQHF
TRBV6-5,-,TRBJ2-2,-,TGTGCCAGCAGAGACAAGAACACCGGGGAGCTGTTTTTT,CASRDKNTGELFF
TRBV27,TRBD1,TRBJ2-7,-,TGTGCCAGCAGTGGAGCCGGGACAGGGGACTACGAGCAGTACTTC,CASSGAGTGDYEQYF
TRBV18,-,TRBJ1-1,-,TGTGCCAGCTCAAGAGGACAGCTATCAGCCAGCACTGAAGCTTTCTTT,CASSRGQLSASTEAFF
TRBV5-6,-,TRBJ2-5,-,TGTGCCAGCAGCGTCGCGGGTACAGAGACCCAGTACTTC,CASSVAGTETQYF
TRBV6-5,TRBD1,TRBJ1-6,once,TGTGCCAGCAGGGGGACAGAGGGTAATTCACCCCTCCACTTT,CASRGTEGNSPLHF
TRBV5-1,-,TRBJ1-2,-,TGCGCCAGCAGCTTGGCCGAAGGCAGGGCATTCGACGGCTACACCTTC,CASSLAEGRAFDGYTF
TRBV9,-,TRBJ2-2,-,TGTGCCAGCAGCGTAGGTACAGGCTCGAACACCGGGGAGCTGTTTTTT,CASSVGTGSNTGELFF
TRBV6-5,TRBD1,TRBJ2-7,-,TGTGCCAGCAGCCTTGGGCAGGGGGTGTACGAGCAGTACTTC,CASSLGQGVYEQYF
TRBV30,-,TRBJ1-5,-,TGTGCCTGGACCCCGGGGAATAGCAATCAGCCCCAGCATTTT,CAWTPGNSNQPQHF
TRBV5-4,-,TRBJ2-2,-,TGTGCCAGCAGCTTGAGCATTTTTGCACCGGGGTCCACCGGGGAGCTGTTTTTT,CASSLSIFAPGSTGELFF
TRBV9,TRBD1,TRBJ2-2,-,TGTGCCAGCAGCGTGGGGACAGGGGCAACTACCGGGGAGCTGTTTTTT,CASSVGTGATTGELFF
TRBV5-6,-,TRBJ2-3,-,TGTGCCAGCAGCGGGCTACTAGCCGATACGCAGTATTTT,CASSGLLADTQYF
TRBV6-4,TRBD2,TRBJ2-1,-,TGTGCCAGCAGTGACGAGGGACTAGGGTCCAATGAGCAGTTCTTC,CASSDEGLGSNEQFF
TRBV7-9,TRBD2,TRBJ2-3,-,TGTGCCAGCAGCTTACCCAGCGGGAGGGCCGCTGATACGCAGTATTTT,CASSLPSGRAADTQYF
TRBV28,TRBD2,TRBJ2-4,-,TGTGCCAGCAGTTTAGTCTCTAGCGGGAGATTAGGAAACATTCAGTACTTC,CASSLVSSGRLGNIQYF
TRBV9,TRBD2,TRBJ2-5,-,TGTGCCAGCAGCGGAGGTGGGGGGACTAGCGGGGAGACCCAGTACTTC,CASSGGGGTSGETQYF
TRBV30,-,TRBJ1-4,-,TGTGCCTGGAGGGCGGGGGGGGGCCAATGGGAAAAACTGTTTTTT,CAWRAGGGQWEKLFF
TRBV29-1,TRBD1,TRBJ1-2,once,TGCAGCGTGGCCGGGACAGCCTATGGCTACACCTTC,CSVAGTAYGYTF
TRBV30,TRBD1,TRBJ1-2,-,TGTGCCTGGAGTTTACAGGGGGCCGGAGATGGCTACACCTTC,CAWSLQGAGDGYTF
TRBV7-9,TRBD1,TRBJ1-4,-,TGTGCCAGCAGTCTGGGGGGACAGGTCAAAGAAAAACTGTTTTTT,CASSLGGQVKEKLFF
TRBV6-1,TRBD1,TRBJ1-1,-,TGTGCCAGCAGTGAGCAACAGGGGGCAACGGACACTGAAGCTTTCTTT,CASSEQQGATDTEAFF
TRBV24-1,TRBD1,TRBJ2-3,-,TGTGCCACCATGGACAGGGGCGATAAAGATACGCAGTATTTT,CATMDRGDKDTQYF
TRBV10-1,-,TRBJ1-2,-,TGCGCCAGCAGTGAGCCCGGGGGGGCGGGCTATGGCTACACCTTC,CASSEPGGAGYGYTF
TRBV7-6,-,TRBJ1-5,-,TGTGCCAGCAGCTTACATCCAGGGATCAATCAGCCCCAGCATTTT,CASSLHPGINQPQHF
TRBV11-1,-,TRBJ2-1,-,TGTGCCAGCAGCTTAGCGCGGTCTAGGAGGAGCTCCTACAATGAGCAGTTCTTC,CASSLARSRRSSYNEQFF
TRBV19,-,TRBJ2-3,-,TGTGCCAGTAGTATCTACCCTAGGCCGGGTACGCAGTATTTT,CASSIYPRPGTQYF
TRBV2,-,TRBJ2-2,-,TGTGCCAGCAGTGAGGGCCTTTCTAACACCGGGGAGCTGTTTTTT,CASSEGLSNTGELFF
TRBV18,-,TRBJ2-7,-,TGTGCCAGCTCAACGTACCTAGACGAGCAGTACTTC,CASSTYLDEQYF
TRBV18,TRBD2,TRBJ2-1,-,TGTGCCAGCTCACCATCGTCGGGACTATACAATGAGCAGTTCTTC,CASSPSSGLYNEQFF
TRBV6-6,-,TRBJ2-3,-,TGTGCCAGCAGTTACATGAGTGGAGATACGCAGTATTTT,CASSYMSGDTQYF
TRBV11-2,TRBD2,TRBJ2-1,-,TGTGCCAGCAGCGAGTGGACTAGCGGGGGGTACAATGAGCAGTTCTTC,CASSEWTSGGYNEQFF
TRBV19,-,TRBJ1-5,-,TGTGCCAGTAGTATGGGGGCTCTTAGCAATCAGCCCCAGCATTTT,CASSMGALSNQPQHF
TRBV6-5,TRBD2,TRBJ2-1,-,TGTGCCAGCAGTATATGGACTAGCGGGGACAATGAGCAGTTCTTC,CASSIWTSGDNEQFF
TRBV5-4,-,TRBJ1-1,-,TGTGCCAGCAGCCCGGGCAGGGGAAACACTGAAGCTTTCTTT,CASSPGRGNTEAFF
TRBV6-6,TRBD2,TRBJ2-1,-,TGTGCCAGCAGTCCGAGACTAGCGAGTAGTAAGAACAATGAGCAGTTCTTC,CASSPRLASSKNNEQFF
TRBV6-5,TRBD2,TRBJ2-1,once,TGTGCCAGCAGTAGACTAGCGGGAGTCTACAATGAGCAGTTCTTC,CASSRLAGVYNEQFF